These 27 T cell receptor beta chains originate from one sample sequenced in a study of siplizumab effects on memory and regulatory T cells. The data were produced by immunoSEQ multiplex PCR, yet TCRdb's version contains in-frame clones alone and is incomplete. There are some 110,000 clones in the sample; about 92% occur only once, and about 0.32% lies in the top ten. The sequencing sample was made of CD4+ T cells sorted from blood. The source of these receptors is a human donor in good health.

This clone was detected only once. The gene calls are TRBV7-8 and TRBJ2-5, with no clear D. CDR1 is SGHVS, CDR2 FQNEAQ, per germline. Between the trimmed V and J ends, which lost 1 base and 5 bases, there was a span of 14 bases. This CDR3 has 15 amino acids. DNA of the CDR3: TGTGCCAGCAGCTTAGGGACCTTTGAAGGGGAGACCCAGTACTTC. Amino acid sequence: CASSLGTFEGETQYF.

The chain joins TRBV5-4 to TRBJ2-7; no reliable D call. The CDR3 contains 16 residues. Deletions cut 0 bases from V and 3 bases from J, with 16 bases between. The germline CDR1 and CDR2 sequences are SGHNT and YYREEE (reference sequence). The CDR3 DNA is TGTGCCAGCAGCTTGGATCCCCCCCGTCTTCTCTACGAGCAGTACTTC. Translation gives CASSLDPPRLLYEQYF.

The gene calls are TRBV5-1 and TRBJ2-6; no definite D call. The V gene lost 0 bases and the J gene lost 0 bases, with 7 bases spanning the gap. The V gene's germline CDR1 is SGHRS and CDR2 YFSETQ. There are 16 residues in the CDR3. The CDR3 loop is CASSLALSSGANVLTF. CDR3 coding DNA: TGCGCCAGCAGCTTGGCACTTTCCTCTGGGGCCAACGTCCTGACTTTC.

The V and J genes are TRBV9 and TRBJ2-7; weak D call: TRBD2 (5 bases). Between the trimmed V and J ends, which lost 2 bases and 1 base, there was a span of 10 bases. The CDR3 runs to 14 residues. Germline CDR1 reads SGDLS; CDR2 reads YYNGEE. The CDR3 region has the DNA TGTGCCAGCAGCGTTCCTCCGGGGTCCTACGAGCAGTACTTC. Amino acid sequence: CASSVPPGSYEQYF.

V gene TRBV7-8 combines with J gene TRBJ2-2, with D possibly TRBD2 on 6 matching bases. There are 18 residues in the CDR3. V was trimmed by 6 bases and J by 1 base, leaving 21 bases between them. CDR1 and CDR2 from the germline V gene are SGHVS and FQNEAQ. Here the CDR3 DNA reads TGTGCCAGCAGACTGAGGGTTGGGACGGGAGAGAACACCGGGGAGCTGTTTTTT. It is translated as CASRLRVGTGENTGELFF.

The chain has TRBV30 and TRBJ1-2, with D maybe TRBD1 (6 bases). Germline V lookup: CDR1 GTSNPN, CDR2 SVGIG (reference sequence). CDR3 length: 15 amino acids. V was shortened by 4 bases and J by 0 bases, with 15 bases between the two germline ends. In DNA form, the CDR3 reads TGTGCCTGGACCCGGACAGCCTCAGCTAACTATGGCTACACCTTC. Its protein is CAWTRTASANYGYTF.

The rearrangement joins TRBV15 to TRBJ1-2, with unresolved D. The CDR3 runs to 11 residues. V dropped 6 bases and J dropped 5 bases, with 7 bases sitting between them. Germline V gene data show CDR1 as LNHNV and CDR2 as YYDKDF (reference sequence). The CDR3 DNA sequence: TGTGCCACCAGGAGTGGGTATGGCTACACCTTC. It translates to CATRSGYGYTF.

This chain uses TRBV27 with TRBJ2-1; 7 bases align to TRBD2. Germline V gene lookup returns CDR1 MNHEY and CDR2 SMNVEV (reference sequence). V shed 7 bases and J 3 bases; nucleotides not matched to a gene: 9. The CDR3 is 15 amino acids. For the CDR3, the DNA is TGTGCCAGCAAAAGACAGCGGGAATACTACAATGAGCAGTTCTTC. Translation: CASKRQREYYNEQFF.

The V and J genes are TRBV28 and TRBJ1-2; 7 nucleotides agree with TRBD1. This CDR3 has 15 amino acids. The V and J ends lost 3 bases and 2 bases, in that order; junction bases with no gene match: 6. Germline V gene lookup returns CDR1 MDHEN and CDR2 SYDVKM. The CDR3 loop is CASSFGGTDNYGYTF. The CDR3 DNA reads TGTGCCAGCAGTTTTGGTGGGACAGACAACTATGGCTACACCTTC.

This clone was seen only once. The V and J genes are TRBV6-6 and TRBJ2-7, with D hard to call. The germline V and J ends were trimmed by 5 bases and 7 bases, with 18 bases remaining between them. Germline-derived CDR1 and CDR2 are MNHNY and SVGAGI (reference sequence). This CDR3 is built from 14 residues. The CDR3 DNA reads TGTGCCAGCAGTCTTCTTGGGGAAAGCAGGGAGCAGTACTTC. Its protein is CASSLLGESREQYF.

Here the CDR3 DNA reads TGTGCCTGGGGCGGGCAGTATAATTCACCCCTCCACTTT. Translating it yields CAWGGQYNSPLHF. V and J are TRBV30 and TRBJ1-6, with D unclear. The V end was cut by 5 bases, the J end by 4 bases, with 9 bases between. The CDR3 consists of 13 residues. Germline loops: CDR1 GTSNPN, CDR2 SVGIG (reference sequence).

J is TRBJ2-2 and V is TRBV10-3; D gene unclear. CDR1 and CDR2 (germline): ENHRY, SYGVKD. The CDR3 loop spans 12 amino acids. The V end lost 0 bases, the J end lost 9 bases, and 5 bases lay between the germline ends. The CDR3 sequence: CAISESGRELFF. The CDR3 DNA is TGTGCCATCAGTGAGTCAGGCCGGGAGCTGTTTTTT.

The CDR3 region has the DNA TGTGCCAGTGGAGGGGGGACCTACAATGAGCAGTTCTTC. This encodes CASGGGTYNEQFF. The chain combines TRBV19 with TRBJ2-1; perhaps D is TRBD1 or TRBD2 (6 bases each). Germline CDR1 LNHDA, CDR2 SQIVND (reference sequence). This CDR3 spans 13 amino acids. V dropped 8 bases and J dropped 2 bases, with 10 bases sitting between them. The full variable domain, its missing parts supplied by reference TRBV19 and TRBJ2-1, is DGGITQSPKYLFRKEGQNVTLSCEQNLNHDAMYWYRQDPGQGLRLIYYSQIVNDFQKGDIAEGYSVSREKKESFPLTVTSAQKNPTAFYLCASGGGTYNEQFFGPGTRLTVL.

This clone was seen a handful of times. The J gene is TRBJ2-6, the V gene TRBV29-1; 8 bases line up with TRBD1. The CDR3 spans 15 residues. From germline, CDR1 is SQVTM and CDR2 ANQGSEA. V shed 6 bases and J 4 bases; nucleotides not matched to a gene: 8. The CDR3 bases are TGCAGCGTCCAAAATGGACAGGGCGGGGCCAACGTCCTGACTTTC. It encodes CSVQNGQGGANVLTF.

V is TRBV2 and J is TRBJ1-2; 12 positions agree with TRBD1. The CDR3 spans 17 residues. Germline V gives CDR1 SNHLY, CDR2 FYNNEI. Trimming cost V 5 bases and J 5 bases; bases outside gene matches: 12. DNA of the CDR3: TGTGCCAGCAGTATCCCGGGACAGGGGGCCCAATCTTATGGCTACACCTTC. Protein: CASSIPGQGAQSYGYTF.

V gene TRBV10-3 combines with J gene TRBJ2-5; 8 nucleotides align to TRBD1. The CDR3 consists of 14 residues. The V gene's germline CDR1 is ENHRY and CDR2 SYGVKD. Trimming removed 7 bases from V and 4 bases from J; junction bases left unmatched: 8. The CDR3 coding sequence is TGTGCCATCAAAGGCCAGGGGGCGAGAGAGACCCAGTACTTC. This codes for CAIKGQGARETQYF.

The rearrangement joins TRBV19 to TRBJ1-2; no firm D call. Per germline, CDR1 LNHDA and CDR2 SQIVND (reference sequence). V lost 6 bases and J 4 bases, leaving 12 bases between the germline ends. The CDR3 is 13 residues long. The CDR3 spells CASRKNEVYGYTF. The CDR3 coding sequence is TGTGCCAGTAGGAAGAACGAGGTCTATGGCTACACCTTC.

The chain has TRBV19 and TRBJ1-6; no reliable D call. This CDR3 contains 14 residues. The V gene lost 3 bases and the J gene lost 2 bases, with 5 bases spanning the gap. CDR1 and CDR2 from the germline V gene are LNHDA and SQIVND (reference sequence). The CDR3 reads CASSMAAYNSPLHF. CDR3 nucleotides: TGTGCCAGTAGTATGGCTGCCTATAATTCACCCCTCCACTTT.

The V call is TRBV10-3, the J call TRBJ1-3, with a possible D match to TRBD1 (6 bases). The CDR3 runs 13 residues. V was cut by 9 bases and J by 4 bases, with 13 bases left in between. The germline gives CDR1 ENHRY, CDR2 SYGVKD. The CDR3 coding sequence is TGTGCCATAACACAGGGCAGCGGAAACACCATATATTTT. Residues: CAITQGSGNTIYF.

V is TRBV5-1 and J is TRBJ1-1, with 7 bases that match TRBD1. The trim removed 0 bases at V and 1 base at J, leaving 3 bases unmatched. Germline V gene lookup returns CDR1 SGHRS and CDR2 YFSETQ. The length of the CDR3 is 15 residues. The CDR3 DNA is TGCGCCAGCAGCTTGGGGGGGACAGCGAACACTGAAGCTTTCTTT. It encodes CASSLGGTANTEAFF.

V usage is TRBV29-1 and J usage is TRBJ1-2, with D perhaps TRBD1 (6 bases). Germline V gives CDR1 SQVTM, CDR2 ANQGSEA. CDR3 length: 13 amino acids. V gave up 7 bases and J gave up 2 bases, with 14 bases separating them. Here the CDR3 reads CSARDTRNYGYTF. Here the CDR3 DNA reads TGCAGCGCCCGGGACACAAGAAACTATGGCTACACCTTC. Full variable domain (outside the CDR3, taken from reference TRBV29-1 and TRBJ1-2): SAVISQKPSRDICQRGTSLTIQCQVDSQVTMMFWYRQQPGQSLTLIATANQGSEATYESGFVIDKFPISRPNLTFSTLTVSNMSPEDSSIYLCSARDTRNYGYTFGSGTRLTVV.

The gene calls are TRBV19 and TRBJ2-5; 8 bases align to TRBD1. The V gene's germline CDR1 is LNHDA and CDR2 SQIVND (reference sequence). The CDR3 extends over 14 amino acids. V lost 7 bases, J lost 5 bases, and 9 bases stayed unmatched. The CDR3: CASTLDRGTETQYF. As DNA, the CDR3 is TGTGCCAGTACCCTAGACAGGGGTACGGAGACCCAGTACTTC.

The J gene is TRBJ1-1, the V gene TRBV7-9; TRBD1 might be the D (6 bases). Trimming took off 5 bases at V and 1 base at J, with 8 bases between the two ends. Per germline, CDR1 SEHNR and CDR2 FQNEAQ (reference sequence). The CDR3 extends over 13 amino acids. Here the CDR3 DNA reads TGTGCCAGCAGCCGAGGGGGGAACACTGAAGCTTTCTTT. It is translated as CASSRGGNTEAFF.

The CDR3 reads CASSLEGVSGNTIYF. The DNA for the CDR3 is TGTGCCAGCAGTTTGGAGGGGGTGTCTGGAAACACCATATATTTT. The gene calls are TRBV25-1 and TRBJ1-3; tentatively, D is TRBD1 (6 bases). V was clipped by 5 bases and J by 1 base, with 12 bases between them. The germline V gene has CDR1 MGHDK and CDR2 SYGVNS. The CDR3 runs to 15 residues.

The CDR3 loop is CASSRIPRASYEQYF. As DNA, the CDR3 is TGTGCCAGCTCACGAATCCCCAGGGCCTCCTACGAGCAGTACTTC. The V call is TRBV18, the J call TRBJ2-7, with D tentatively TRBD1 (5 bases). The germline V and J ends were trimmed by 4 bases and 0 bases, with 13 bases remaining between them. The germline V gene has CDR1 KGHSH and CDR2 LQKENI. The CDR3 sequence is 15 residues long.

The chain couples TRBV7-2 to TRBJ1-1, with D uncertain. Germline V gives CDR1 SGHTA, CDR2 FQGNSA. The CDR3 extends over 12 amino acids. The V end was cut by 2 bases, the J end by 6 bases, with 7 bases between. CDR3 sequence reads: CASSLSRSEAFF. CDR3 coding DNA: TGTGCCAGCAGCTTATCCCGTTCTGAAGCTTTCTTT. The full variable domain, completed using reference TRBV7-2 and TRBJ1-1, is GAGVSQSPSNKVTEKGKDVELRCDPISGHTALYWYRQSLGQGLEFLIYFQGNSAPDKSGLPSDRFSAERTGGSVSTLTIQRTQQEDSAVYLCASSLSRSEAFFGQGTRLTVV.

The chain couples TRBV5-1 to TRBJ2-2; D possibly corresponds to TRBD1 (6 bases). Germline V gene sequence: CDR1 SGHRS, CDR2 YFSETQ. Trimming left V 3 bases short and J 1 base short, with 19 bases between. This CDR3 contains 18 residues. CDR3 protein: CASSWTALSRLNTGELFF. The CDR3 coding sequence is TGCGCCAGCAGCTGGACAGCGCTGAGCCGGTTGAACACCGGGGAGCTGTTTTTT.